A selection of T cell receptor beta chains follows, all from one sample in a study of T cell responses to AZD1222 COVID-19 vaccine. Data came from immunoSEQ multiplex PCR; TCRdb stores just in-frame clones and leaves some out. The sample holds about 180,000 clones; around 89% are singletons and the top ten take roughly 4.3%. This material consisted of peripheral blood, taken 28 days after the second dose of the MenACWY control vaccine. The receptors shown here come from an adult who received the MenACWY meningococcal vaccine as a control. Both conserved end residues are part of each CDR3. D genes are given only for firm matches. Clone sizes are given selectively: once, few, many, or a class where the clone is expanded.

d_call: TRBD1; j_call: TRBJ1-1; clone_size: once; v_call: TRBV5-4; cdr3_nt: TGTGCCAGCAGCCCCAGGACAGGGTCCACTGAAGCTTTCTTT; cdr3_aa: CASSPRTGSTEAFF
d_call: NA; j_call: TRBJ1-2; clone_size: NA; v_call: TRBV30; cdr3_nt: TGTGCCTGGAGCTTAAACTATGGCTACACCTTC; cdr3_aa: CAWSLNYGYTF
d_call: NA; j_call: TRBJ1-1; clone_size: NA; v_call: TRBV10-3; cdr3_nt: TGTGCCATCAGTGAGATATGGACAGTGAACACTGAAGCTTTCTTT; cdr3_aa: CAISEIWTVNTEAFF
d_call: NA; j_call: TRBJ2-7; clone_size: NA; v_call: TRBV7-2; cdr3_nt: TGTGCCAGCAGCCTCTCCGGGAGCCAGCACGAGCAGTACTTC; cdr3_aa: CASSLSGSQHEQYF
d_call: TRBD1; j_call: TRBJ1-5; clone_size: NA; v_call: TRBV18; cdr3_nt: TGTGCCAGCTCACGCAACCTGGGACAGAGCAATCAGCCCCAGCATTTT; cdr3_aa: CASSRNLGQSNQPQHF
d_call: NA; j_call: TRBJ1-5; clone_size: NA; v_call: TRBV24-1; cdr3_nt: TGTGCCACCAGTGAACAGGGACCGGATATCTATCAGCCCCAGCATTTT; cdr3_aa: CATSEQGPDIYQPQHF
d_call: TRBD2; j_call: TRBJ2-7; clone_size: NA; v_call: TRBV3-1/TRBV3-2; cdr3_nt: TGTGCCAGCAGCCAAGTAGCGGGAGGGCCTAGGGAGCAGTACTTC; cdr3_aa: CASSQVAGGPREQYF
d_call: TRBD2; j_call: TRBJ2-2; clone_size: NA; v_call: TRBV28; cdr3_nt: TGTGCCAGCAGTTTATTGGGACTAGCGGGGACCGGGGAGCTGTTTTTT; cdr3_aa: CASSLLGLAGTGELFF
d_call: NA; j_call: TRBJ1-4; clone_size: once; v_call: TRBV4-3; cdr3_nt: TGCGCCAGCAGCCAGGAGGGGCAGTCTAATGAAAAACTGTTTTTT; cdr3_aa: CASSQEGQSNEKLFF
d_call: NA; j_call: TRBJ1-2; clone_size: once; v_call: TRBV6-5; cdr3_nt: TGTGCCAGCAGCTCGGCGAGGGAATCTTATGGCTACACCTTC; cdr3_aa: CASSSARESYGYTF
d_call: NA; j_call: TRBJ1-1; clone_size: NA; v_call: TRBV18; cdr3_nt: TGTGCCAGCTCCACAGGGCTGAACACTGAAGCTTTCTTT; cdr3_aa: CASSTGLNTEAFF
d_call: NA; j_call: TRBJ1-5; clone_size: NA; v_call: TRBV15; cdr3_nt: TGTGCCACCAGCAGAGAATCTTCGACAGTTTTATTTCCCCAGCATTTT; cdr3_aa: CATSRESSTVLFPQHF
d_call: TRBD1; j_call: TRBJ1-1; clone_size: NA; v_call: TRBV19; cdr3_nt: TGTGCCAGTAGACAACAGGGGGACACTGAAGCTTTCTTT; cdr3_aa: CASRQQGDTEAFF
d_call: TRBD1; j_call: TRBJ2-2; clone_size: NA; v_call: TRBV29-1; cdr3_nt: TGCAGCGCTGACAGGGAAACCACCGGGGAGCTGTTTTTT; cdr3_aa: CSADRETTGELFF
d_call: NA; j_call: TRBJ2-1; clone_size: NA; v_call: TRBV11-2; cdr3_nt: TGTGCCAGCAGCCTTTCCCGGGACAATGAGCAGTTCTTC; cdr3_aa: CASSLSRDNEQFF
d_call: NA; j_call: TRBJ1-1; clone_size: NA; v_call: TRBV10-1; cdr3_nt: TGCGCCAGCAGCATGATCGGGGCCACGGGAGCTTTCTTT; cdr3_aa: CASSMIGATGAFF
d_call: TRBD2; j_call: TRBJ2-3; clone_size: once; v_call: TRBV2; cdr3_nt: TGTGCCAGCAGTTCCTATAGCGGGAGGCTTCGCACAGATACGCAGTATTTT; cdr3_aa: CASSSYSGRLRTDTQYF
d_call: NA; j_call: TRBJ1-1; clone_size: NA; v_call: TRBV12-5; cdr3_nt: TGTGCTAGTGGTTTGAAGGACAGCCCTGAAGCTTTCTTT; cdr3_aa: CASGLKDSPEAFF
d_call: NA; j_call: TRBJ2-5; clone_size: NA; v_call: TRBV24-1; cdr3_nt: TGTGCCACCAGTGCTATGGAAAAAGAAGAGACCCAGTACTTC; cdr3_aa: CATSAMEKEETQYF
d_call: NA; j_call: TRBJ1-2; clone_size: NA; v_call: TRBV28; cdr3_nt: TGTGCCAGCAGCCGGGACACCTATGGCTACACCTTC; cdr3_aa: CASSRDTYGYTF
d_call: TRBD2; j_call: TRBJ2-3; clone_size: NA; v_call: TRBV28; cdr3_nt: TGTGCCAGCCGACTAGCGGGAGGGGCAGATACGCAGTATTTT; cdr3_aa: CASRLAGGADTQYF
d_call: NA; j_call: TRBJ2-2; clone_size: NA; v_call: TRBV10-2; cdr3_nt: TGCGCCAGCAGTGAGTCTGCCGGGAAACTTACCGGGGAGCTGTTTTTT; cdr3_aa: CASSESAGKLTGELFF
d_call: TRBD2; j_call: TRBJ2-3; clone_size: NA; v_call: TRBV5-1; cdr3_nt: TGCGCCAGCAGCCAAGGACTAGCGGGCTTCACAGATACGCAGTATTTT; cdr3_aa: CASSQGLAGFTDTQYF
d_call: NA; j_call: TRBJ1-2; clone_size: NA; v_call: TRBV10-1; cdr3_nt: TGCGCCAGCAGTGGTGGAAGCAGGGGTGGGGCTAACTATGGCTACACCTTC; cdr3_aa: CASSGGSRGGANYGYTF
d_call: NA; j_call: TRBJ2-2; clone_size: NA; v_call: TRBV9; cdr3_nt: TGTGCCAGCAGCGTAGTAGAGGTAGGGAACACCGGGGAGCTGTTTTTT; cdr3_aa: CASSVVEVGNTGELFF
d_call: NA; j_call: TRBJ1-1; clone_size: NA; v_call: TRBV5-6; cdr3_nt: TGTGCCAGCAGCTTGCGTGGATTTGGAGCTTTCTTT; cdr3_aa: CASSLRGFGAFF
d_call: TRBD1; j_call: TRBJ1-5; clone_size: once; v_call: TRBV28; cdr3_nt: TGTGCCAGCAGCTACGTCCGAAGACAGGGTGTGGGGCGGGGTCAGCCCCAGCATTTT; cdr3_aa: CASSYVRRQGVGRGQPQHF